This TCR beta chain was sequenced in a study of T-cell memory formation after mild COVID-19. About the research overall: There were largely donor-specific TCR clusters. Overall study results and limits: Unconfirmed was the SARS-CoV-2 specificity of second-wave clones that peaked on day 37.

This clonotype showed up just a few times. The antigen is not known. The V gene lost 5 bases and the J gene lost 4 bases, with 11 bases spanning the gap. The length of the CDR3 is 13 residues. Germline CDR1 and CDR2: LGHDT and YNNKEL (reference sequence). Constant-segment primers were used for 5'RACE, and the resulting TCR alpha and TCR beta cDNA libraries carried sample barcodes and UMIs. TCRdb reprocessed the 5' RACE reads via MiXCR and lists one record per CDR3 protein. The sample holds 150,000 or so distinct CDR3 sequences, around 15% seen once. V usage is TRBV3-1 and J usage is TRBJ1-1; D might be TRBD1 (6 bases). This TCR derives from an adult woman who had mild COVID-19 (a few samples of this study predate the infection). Cell type and time point are not known. The specimen was PBMCs or a T cell subset sorted from them (not recorded which). The CDR3 bases are TGTGCCAGCAGCAGGGGGGGGGGCACTGAAGCTTTCTTT. Its translation: CASSRGGGTEAFF.